Shown below are 18 T cell receptor beta chains from a single sample sequenced in a study of Ad26.COV2.S vaccination and SARS-CoV-2 variants. The assay was immunoSEQ multiplex PCR, and TCRdb's table has in-frame clones only and misses some. The sample has 430,000 or so clones, approximately 92% seen once. Treatment: roughly 19 received Ad26.COV2.S at low or high dose, single or two shots; roughly five received placebo; per-sample allocation not given. The samples date from day 63 after the first vaccine or placebo injection. The sample consisted of peripheral blood, taken in a trial of Ad26.COV2.S vaccine versus placebo. These receptor sequences come from a person aged 18-60 years who received the Ad26.COV2.S COVID-19 vaccine or a placebo.

This chain links TRBV2 with TRBJ2-2, with D perhaps TRBD2 (5 bases). The V end lost 8 bases, the J end lost 5 bases, and 9 bases lay between the germline ends. The V gene's germline CDR1 is SNHLY and CDR2 FYNNEI. The CDR3 is 12 amino acids. In nucleotides, the CDR3 is TGTGCCAGCGACCGGGGTACCGGGGAGCTGTTTTTT. As protein: CASDRGTGELFF.

A note on this clone: Sequence at one end of the junction differs from germline and may be a read error. The J gene is TRBJ1-1, the V gene TRBV27; D is unresolved. The CDR3 loop spans 13 amino acids. Germline CDR1 and CDR2: MNHEY and SMNVEV (reference sequence). The CDR3 spells CASSLYEETEVFF. The CDR3 bases are TGTGCCAGCAGTTTATACGAGGAAACTGAAGTTTTCTTT.

The chain recombines TRBV6-5 with TRBJ1-3; a possible D gene is TRBD1 (5 bases). This CDR3 spans 16 amino acids. Deletions cut 0 bases from V and 2 bases from J, with 11 bases between. Germline CDR1 and CDR2: MNHEY and SVGAGI. As DNA, the CDR3 is TGTGCCAGCAGTTACTCTGGGACCGCGGCTGGAAACACCATATATTTT. This sequence encodes CASSYSGTAAGNTIYF.

V is TRBV7-9 and J is TRBJ2-1, with D uncertain. The length of the CDR3 is 11 residues. Between the trimmed V and J ends, which lost 1 base and 10 bases, there was a span of 5 bases. Germline-derived CDR1 and CDR2 are SEHNR and FQNEAQ (reference sequence). The CDR3 nucleotides read TGTGCCAGCAGCTTAGGAGACGAGCAGTTCTTC. It codes for CASSLGDEQFF. Full variable domain (remainder filled in from reference TRBV7-9 and TRBJ2-1): DTGVSQNPRHKITKRGQNVTFRCDPISEHNRLYWYRQTLGQGPEFLTYFQNEAQLEKSRLLSDRFSAERPKGSFSTLEIQRTEQGDSAMYLCASSLGDEQFFGPGTRLTVL.

CDR3 bases: TGCGGAGTAGGAGCCAAAAACATTCAGTACTTC. It yields the protein CGVGAKNIQYF. The chain recombines TRBV20-1 with TRBJ2-4; D uncertain. This CDR3 has 11 amino acids. From germline, CDR1 is DFQATT and CDR2 SNEGSKA (reference sequence).

V and J are TRBV5-4 and TRBJ2-1; D is tentatively TRBD1 or TRBD2 (5 bases each). Trimming removed 3 bases at V and 8 bases at J, with 18 bases between. Germline assignment: CDR1 SGHNT and CDR2 YYREEE (reference sequence). There are 15 residues in the CDR3. DNA for the CDR3: TGTGCCAGCAGCTCGGGACGACCGGTAGGGGATGAGCAGTTCTTC. This gives the protein CASSSGRPVGDEQFF.

The rearrangement links TRBV5-8 to TRBJ1-5; D is unresolved. The length of the CDR3 is 14 residues. V was clipped by 4 bases and J by 3 bases, with 11 bases between them. CDR1 and CDR2 from the germline V gene are SGHTS and YDEGEE. The CDR3 nucleotides are TGTGCCAGCAGCCCTTGGAGGGACAATCAGCCCCAGCATTTT. Its protein product is CASSPWRDNQPQHF.

The chain has TRBV29-1 and TRBJ1-2; 9 bases are shared with TRBD1. The J segment lost 4 bases and the V segment lost 7 bases, leaving 7 bases of the junction unmatched. The CDR3 extends over 13 amino acids. The germline V gene encodes CDR1 SQVTM and CDR2 ANQGSEA. The CDR3 sequence is CSARQGVFYGYTF. The CDR3 region has the DNA TGCAGCGCAAGACAGGGGGTTTTCTATGGCTACACCTTC. Combining the CDR3 with reference TRBV29-1 and TRBJ1-2 gives the whole variable domain SAVISQKPSRDICQRGTSLTIQCQVDSQVTMMFWYRQQPGQSLTLIATANQGSEATYESGFVIDKFPISRPNLTFSTLTVSNMSPEDSSIYLCSARQGVFYGYTFGSGTRLTVV.

The gene calls are TRBV18 and TRBJ1-2; the D gene is possibly TRBD1 (6 bases). Trimming removed 5 bases at V and 6 bases at J, with 19 bases between. Per the germline V gene, CDR1 is KGHSH and CDR2 is LQKENI. The CDR3 loop spans 15 amino acids. Here the CDR3 reads CASSGDIVSLDGYTF. The CDR3 nucleotides are TGTGCCAGCTCAGGGGACATCGTGAGCCTAGATGGCTACACCTTC.

This clone has a single count. The V call is TRBV3-1 (or the pseudogene TRBV3-2), the J call TRBJ1-1; TRBD1 agrees at 7 bases. J gave up 7 bases and V 2 bases, and 7 bases lay outside the gene matches. CDR3 length equals 14 residues. In germline, CDR1 is LGHDT, CDR2 YNNKEL (reference sequence). The CDR3 nucleotides are TGTGCCAGCAGCCAATTCAGGGGGTCTGTTGAAGCTTTCTTT. Translating gives CASSQFRGSVEAFF.

V is TRBV7-2 and J is TRBJ1-3; D is possibly TRBD1 (5 bases). The V end was cut by 3 bases, the J end by 0 bases, with 12 bases between. The CDR3 loop spans 16 amino acids. Germline V CDR1 and CDR2: SGHTA, FQGNSA. The CDR3 nucleotides read TGTGCCAGCAGCTTCCGAGGGACGGTCTCTGGAAACACCATATATTTT. It encodes CASSFRGTVSGNTIYF.

V gene TRBV4-3 combines with J gene TRBJ1-3, with 7 bases that match TRBD1. V gave up 4 bases and J gave up 0 bases; unmatched junction bases: 3. CDR3 length equals 15 residues. Germline-derived CDR1 and CDR2 are LGHNA and YSLEER. In DNA form, the CDR3 reads TGCGCCAGCAGCCGGGACAGTTACTCTGGAAACACCATATATTTT. Protein: CASSRDSYSGNTIYF.

This chain links TRBV6-2 or TRBV6-3 with TRBJ2-1; 11 bases are a match to TRBD2. Germline assignment: CDR1 MNHEY and CDR2 SVGEGT. J was trimmed by 1 base and V by 3 bases; bases with no gene match: 5. The CDR3 is 17 amino acids. The CDR3 here is CASSYRSGRGSYNEQFF. The CDR3 DNA reads TGTGCCAGCAGTTATCGTAGCGGGAGGGGATCCTACAATGAGCAGTTCTTC.

The CDR3 DNA sequence: TGCAGTGCTAGTTGGGGGTCAACTAATGAAAAACTGTTTTTT. Its protein product is CSASWGSTNEKLFF. The chain carries TRBV20-1 and TRBJ1-4; TRBD1 is a possible D gene (5 bases). V was trimmed by 3 bases and J by 0 bases, leaving 8 bases between them. The CDR3 has 14 amino acids. The V gene's germline CDR1 is DFQATT and CDR2 SNEGSKA (reference sequence).

V gene TRBV5-1 combines with J gene TRBJ2-5, with unresolved D. Per the germline V gene, CDR1 is SGHRS and CDR2 is YFSETQ. This CDR3 spans 12 amino acids. V gave up 4 bases and J gave up 10 bases, with 14 bases separating them. CDR3 nucleotide sequence: TGCGCCAGCAGCCCTACTGCCAAACTCCAGTACTTC. It specifies CASSPTAKLQYF.

This clone was counted between two and nine times. This chain uses TRBV5-1 with TRBJ2-5; D unclear. CDR1 is SGHRS, CDR2 YFSETQ, per germline. This CDR3 is built from 11 residues. Trimming stripped 4 bases from V and 5 bases from J, with 6 bases between. The CDR3 is CASSEQETQYF. The CDR3 DNA is TGCGCCAGCAGCGAGCAGGAGACCCAGTACTTC.

The chain carries TRBV11-2 and TRBJ1-4; unclear D gene. This CDR3 region has 14 residues. The germline CDR1 and CDR2 sequences are SGHAT and FQNNGV. The germline V and J ends were trimmed by 1 base and 5 bases, with 8 bases remaining between them. As DNA, the CDR3 is TGTGCCAGCAGCTTAGGCTGGAAGAATGAAAAACTGTTTTTT. Translated, it gives CASSLGWKNEKLFF.

The rearrangement joins TRBV13 to TRBJ2-1; 7 bases are shared with TRBD1. The V gene's germline CDR1 is PRHDT and CDR2 FYEKMQ (reference sequence). Trimming at V came to 5 bases and at J to 13 bases, leaving 8 bases not matched to a gene. This CDR3 is built from 12 residues. The CDR3 region has the DNA TGTGCCAGCAGCCACAGGGGTATTACACAGTTCTTC. It specifies CASSHRGITQFF. The whole variable domain, filled in from reference TRBV13 and TRBJ2-1, reads AAGVIQSPRHLIKEKRETATLKCYPIPRHDTVYWYQQGPGQDPQFLISFYEKMQSDKGSIPDRFSAQQFSDYHSELNMSSLELGDSALYFCASSHRGITQFFGPGTRLTVL.